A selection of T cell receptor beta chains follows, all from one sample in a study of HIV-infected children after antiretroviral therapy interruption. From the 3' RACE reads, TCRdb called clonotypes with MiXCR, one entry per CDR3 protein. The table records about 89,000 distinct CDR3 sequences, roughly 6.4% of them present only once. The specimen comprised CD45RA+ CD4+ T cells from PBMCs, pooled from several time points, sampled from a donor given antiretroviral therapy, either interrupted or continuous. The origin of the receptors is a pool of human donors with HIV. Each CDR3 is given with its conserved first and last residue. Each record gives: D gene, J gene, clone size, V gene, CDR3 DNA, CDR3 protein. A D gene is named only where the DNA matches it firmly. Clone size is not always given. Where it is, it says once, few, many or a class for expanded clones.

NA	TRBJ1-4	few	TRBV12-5	TGTGCTAGCGGGACTAGTGCAACTAATGAAAAACTGTTTTTT	CASGTSATNEKLFF
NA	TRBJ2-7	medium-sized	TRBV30	TGTGCCTGGAGTCTAGCCCTATCGGCCGAGCAGTACTTC	CAWSLALSAEQYF
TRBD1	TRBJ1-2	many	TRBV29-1	TGCAGCGTTGAAGCGGGGGACAGGCACTATGGCTACACCTTC	CSVEAGDRHYGYTF
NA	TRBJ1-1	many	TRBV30	TGTGTCTGGAGAGGGGGGAGGAACACTGAAGCTTTCTTT	CVWRGGRNTEAFF
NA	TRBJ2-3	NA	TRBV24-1	TGTGTCACCAGTGACTACAGGGTCGCAGATACGCAGTATTTT	CVTSDYRVADTQYF
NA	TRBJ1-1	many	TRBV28	TGTGCCAGCATCCGGGCCAGTCTCTGGGGCAGCACTGAAGCTTTCTTT	CASIRASLWGSTEAFF
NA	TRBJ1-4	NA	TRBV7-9	TGTGCCAGCAGCTTCGACAGGTGGTCAGAAAAACTGTTTTTT	CASSFDRWSEKLFF
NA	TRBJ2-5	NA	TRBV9	TGTGCCAGCAGCGTAGCTACGTTCGGGCAGTTAGAGACCCAGTACTTC	CASSVATFGQLETQYF
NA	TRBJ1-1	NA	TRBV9	TGTGCCAGCAGCATCGCCCCAGGGGTGGCTGAAGCTTTCTTT	CASSIAPGVAEAFF
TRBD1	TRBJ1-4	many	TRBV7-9	TGTGCCAGCAGCTCACGGGTCGGGGACAGAAATGAAAAACTGTTTTTT	CASSSRVGDRNEKLFF
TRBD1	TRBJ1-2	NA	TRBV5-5	TGTGCCAGCAGCCGGACAGGGGAGGAAATCTATGGCTACACCTTC	CASSRTGEEIYGYTF
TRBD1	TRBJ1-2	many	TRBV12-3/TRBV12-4	TGTGCCAGCAGTCATCAGGGGGCATATGGCTACACCTTC	CASSHQGAYGYTF
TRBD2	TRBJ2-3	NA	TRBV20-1	TGCAGTGCTAGTCAAGGACTAGCGGGGACAGATACGCAGTATTTT	CSASQGLAGTDTQYF
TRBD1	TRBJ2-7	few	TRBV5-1	TGCACCAGCAGCCGAACTTATGACAGGGTTGGGTACGAGCAGTACTTC	CTSSRTYDRVGYEQYF
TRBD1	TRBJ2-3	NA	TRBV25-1	TGTGCCAGCAGTTTCAGGGGGCTGAGCACAGATACGCAGTATTTT	CASSFRGLSTDTQYF
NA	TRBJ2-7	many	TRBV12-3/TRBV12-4	TGTGCCAGCAGGAGGGATTCCTCCTACGAGCAGTACTTC	CASRRDSSYEQYF
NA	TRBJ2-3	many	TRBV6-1	TGTGCCAGCAGTGAAGCGGCAGATACGCAGTATTTT	CASSEAADTQYF
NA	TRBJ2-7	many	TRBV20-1	TGCAGTGCTAGAGATCGGCCGGAGGGCCTCTACGAGCAGTACTTC	CSARDRPEGLYEQYF
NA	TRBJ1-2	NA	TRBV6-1	TGTGCCAGCAGAGGGGCACCGAGCTCCCCGGGCTACACCTTC	CASRGAPSSPGYTF
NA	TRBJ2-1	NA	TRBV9	TGTGCCAGCAGCGTAGAGAGGGCTAAGGGGTCCTACAATGAGCAGTTCTTC	CASSVERAKGSYNEQFF
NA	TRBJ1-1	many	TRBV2	TGTGCCAGCAGTATTTTCACAGCCAGGAACACTGAAGCTTTCTTT	CASSIFTARNTEAFF
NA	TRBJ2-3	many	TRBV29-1	TGCAGCGCGACTAGGGGTTCAGATACGCAGTATTTT	CSATRGSDTQYF
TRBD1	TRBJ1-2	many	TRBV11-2	TGTGCCAGCAGCTCACCCCGGGACAGAGCGTTAAGCAACTATGGCTACACCTTC	CASSSPRDRALSNYGYTF
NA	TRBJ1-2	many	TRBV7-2	TGTGCCAGCAGCTCTACTACTGGGAACTATGGCTACACCTTC	CASSSTTGNYGYTF
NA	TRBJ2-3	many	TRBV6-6	TGTGCCAGCAGTTACTCGGCCGGGCAGGGCACAGATACGCAGTATTTT	CASSYSAGQGTDTQYF
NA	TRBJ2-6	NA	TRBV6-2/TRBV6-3	TGTGCCAGCAGTTACGCCCACATCGGGCCTGGGGCCAACGTCCTGACTTTC	CASSYAHIGPGANVLTF
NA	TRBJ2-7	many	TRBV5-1	TGCGCCAGCAGCTTGAGTGGTGGGGGAACGGACGAGCAGTACTTC	CASSLSGGGTDEQYF
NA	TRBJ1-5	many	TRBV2	TGTGCCAGCAGTCTGGAGGGACACCCCAATCAGCCCCAGCATTTT	CASSLEGHPNQPQHF
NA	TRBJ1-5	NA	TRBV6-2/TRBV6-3	TGTGCCAGCAGTTACACCCATCGGGGGCAGCCCCAGCATTTT	CASSYTHRGQPQHF
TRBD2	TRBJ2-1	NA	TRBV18	TGTGCCAGCTCACCGACTAGCTCGGGTGAGCAGTTCTTC	CASSPTSSGEQFF
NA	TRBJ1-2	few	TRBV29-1	TGCAGCGTGGCCCGGGCCGAGGACTATGGCTACACCTTC	CSVARAEDYGYTF
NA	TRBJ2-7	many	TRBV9	TGTGCCAGCAGCGTGGGTTTCGGATTGGGCAGGGCAGCCTACGAGCAGTACTTC	CASSVGFGLGRAAYEQYF
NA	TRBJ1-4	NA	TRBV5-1	TGCGCCAGCAGCCCACGGACAGATGAAAAACTGTTTTTT	CASSPRTDEKLFF
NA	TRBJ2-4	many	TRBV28	TGTGCCAGCAGTTTTATGGTCTTACAAGGGAACATTCAGTACTTC	CASSFMVLQGNIQYF
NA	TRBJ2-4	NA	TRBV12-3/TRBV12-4	TGTGCCAGCGCTGGGGACCGAGCCAAAAACATTCAGTACTTC	CASAGDRAKNIQYF
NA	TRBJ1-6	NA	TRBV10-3	TGTGCCATCAGTGAGGACGAGGGGACACCCCTCCACTTT	CAISEDEGTPLHF
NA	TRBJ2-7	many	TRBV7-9	TGTGCCAGCAGCAACGAGGGGTACGAGCAGTACTTC	CASSNEGYEQYF
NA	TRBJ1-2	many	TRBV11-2	TGTGCCAGCAGCTTAGATAGGGGTGGAGGCTACACCTTC	CASSLDRGGGYTF
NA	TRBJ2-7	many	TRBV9	TGTGCCAGCAGCGTAGATGAAAGGGGTAACGCGCGGTACTTC	CASSVDERGNARYF
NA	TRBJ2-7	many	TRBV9	TGTGCCAGCAGCGTAGGACCAGGCCTCCTCAGCGGTTACGAGCAGTACTTC	CASSVGPGLLSGYEQYF
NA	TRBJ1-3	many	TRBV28	TGTGCCAGCAGTCGAAGGGCTGCCATCTCTGGAAACACCATATATTTT	CASSRRAAISGNTIYF